This T cell receptor beta chain emerged from a study of blood T cell repertoires in COVID-19. The overall study: Researchers got acute and convalescent COVID-19 samples from the United States, Italy and Spain. PBMCs, B-cell-depleted T cells, or T cells were the source of the cDNA or gDNA that made up the material.

From germline, CDR1 is LNHDA and CDR2 SQIVND (reference sequence). The CDR3 contains 15 residues. Trimming removed 3 bases from V and 6 bases from J; junction bases left unmatched: 8. Clones were sequenced by immunoSEQ multiplex PCR, and TCRdb holds only the in-frame ones, with some missing. The sample carries more than 95,000 clones, about 89% recorded once. This TCR derives from a woman aged 60-75 years with acute or convalescent COVID-19. This chain uses TRBV19 with TRBJ1-5; 7 bases align to TRBD1. Sequencing used peripheral blood. CDR3: CASSMGQIQGQPQHF. CDR3 coding DNA: TGTGCCAGTAGTATGGGACAGATCCAGGGTCAGCCCCAGCATTTT. Full variable domain (missing parts from reference TRBV19 and TRBJ1-5): DGGITQSPKYLFRKEGQNVTLSCEQNLNHDAMYWYRQDPGQGLRLIYYSQIVNDFQKGDIAEGYSVSREKKESFPLTVTSAQKNPTAFYLCASSMGQIQGQPQHFGDGTRLSIL.